This T cell receptor beta chain was sequenced for a study of OX40 agonist ivuxolimab in advanced cancers. The protocol was immunoSEQ multiplex PCR, while the TCRdb copy is restricted to in-frame clones and leaves out a portion. The sample yields some 78,000 clones, roughly nine tenths seen once. The TCR originated in an adult with an advanced solid tumor such as melanoma, head and neck, liver or kidney cancer. The specimen comprised CD4+ or CD8+ T cells sorted from blood, sampled in a trial of the OX40 agonist ivuxolimab.

In DNA, the CDR3 is TGTGCCAGCAGTGGGGAGCGGGGAGATACGCAGTATTTT. Amino acid sequence: CASSGERGDTQYF. The V and J genes are TRBV6-1 and TRBJ2-3, with TRBD2 identical over 7 bases. The CDR3 length is 13 residues. With V trimmed by 4 bases and J by 5 bases, 3 bases remained unmatched. CDR1 and CDR2 (germline): MNHNS, SASEGT.